Below, one T cell receptor (beta chain) is given with its context. These data come from a study of tumor-infiltrating lymphocytes in oesophageal squamous cell carcinoma. Deletions cut 4 bases from V and 0 bases from J, with 15 bases between. This CDR3 comprises 17 residues. TCRdb itself ran the PCR reads through MiXCR, one entry per CDR3 protein. The table includes 10,000 to 15,000 distinct CDR3 sequences, around 50% detected once. The chain combines TRBV12-3 or TRBV12-4 with TRBJ1-4; a weak D match, TRBD1 (5 bases). The source material was normal esophageal tissue next to the tumor. The TCR was taken from a male donor with esophageal squamous cell carcinoma. CDR3 loop: CASSWGRELATNEKLFF. CDR3 coding DNA: TGTGCCAGCAGTTGGGGCAGGGAACTTGCAACTAATGAAAAACTGTTTTTT.